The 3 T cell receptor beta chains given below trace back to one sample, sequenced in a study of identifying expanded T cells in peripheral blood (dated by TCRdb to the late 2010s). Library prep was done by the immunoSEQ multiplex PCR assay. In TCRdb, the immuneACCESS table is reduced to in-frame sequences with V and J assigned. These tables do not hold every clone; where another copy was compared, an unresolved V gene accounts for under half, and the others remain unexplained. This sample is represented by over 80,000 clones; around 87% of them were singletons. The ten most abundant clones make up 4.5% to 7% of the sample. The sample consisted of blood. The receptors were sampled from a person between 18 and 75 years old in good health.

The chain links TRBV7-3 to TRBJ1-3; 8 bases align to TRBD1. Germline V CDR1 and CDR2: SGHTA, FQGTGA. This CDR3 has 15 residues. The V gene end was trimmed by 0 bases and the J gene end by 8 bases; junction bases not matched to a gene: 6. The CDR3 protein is CASSLTGQGLDTIYF. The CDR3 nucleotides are TGTGCCAGCAGCTTAACAGGACAGGGTTTAGACACCATATATTTT.

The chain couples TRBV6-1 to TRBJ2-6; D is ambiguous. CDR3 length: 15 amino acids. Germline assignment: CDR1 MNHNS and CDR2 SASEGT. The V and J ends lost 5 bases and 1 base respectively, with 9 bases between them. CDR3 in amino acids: CASSPHSSGANVLTF. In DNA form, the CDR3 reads TGTGCCAGCAGTCCACACTCTTCTGGGGCCAACGTCCTGACTTTC.

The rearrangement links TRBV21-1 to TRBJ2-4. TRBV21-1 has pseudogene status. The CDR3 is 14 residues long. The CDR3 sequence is CASSKVGAKNIQYF. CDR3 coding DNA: TGTGCCAGCAGCAAAGTGGGAGCCAAAAACATTCAGTACTTC.